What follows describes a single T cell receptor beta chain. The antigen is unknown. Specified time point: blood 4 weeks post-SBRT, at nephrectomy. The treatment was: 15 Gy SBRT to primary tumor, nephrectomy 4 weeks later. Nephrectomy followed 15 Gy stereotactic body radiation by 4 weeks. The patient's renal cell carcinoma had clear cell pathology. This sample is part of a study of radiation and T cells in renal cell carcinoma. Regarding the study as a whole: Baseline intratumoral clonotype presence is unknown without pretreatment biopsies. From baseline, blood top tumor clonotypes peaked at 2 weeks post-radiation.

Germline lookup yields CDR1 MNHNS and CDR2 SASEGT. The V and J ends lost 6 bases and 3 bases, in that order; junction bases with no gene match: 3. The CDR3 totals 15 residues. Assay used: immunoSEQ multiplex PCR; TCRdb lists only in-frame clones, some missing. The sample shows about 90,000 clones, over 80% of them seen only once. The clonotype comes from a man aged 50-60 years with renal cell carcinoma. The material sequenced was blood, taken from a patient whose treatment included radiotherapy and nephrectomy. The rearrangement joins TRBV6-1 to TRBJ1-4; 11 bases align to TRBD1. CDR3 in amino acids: CASRGQGASNEKLFF. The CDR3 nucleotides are TGTGCCAGCAGAGGACAGGGGGCTTCTAATGAAAAACTGTTTTTT.